The clone carrying this T cell receptor beta chain was seen repeatedly, ten times or more. This entry comes from a study of early T cells in non-severe SARS-CoV-2 infection. V gave up 4 bases and J gave up 0 bases, with 10 bases separating them. The CDR3 consists of 15 residues. Germline CDR1 and CDR2: MNHNS and SASEGT. TCRdb fed the 5' RACE reads into MiXCR, producing one record per CDR3 protein. The sample has about 110,000 distinct CDR3 sequences; around 10% are singletons. The receptor's source is an adult who was a healthcare worker with PCR-confirmed SARS-CoV-2 infection or an uninfected control (not recorded which). Input material: whole blood. The chain uses TRBV6-1 and TRBJ2-1; no clear D gene. The CDR3 region is CASSGERASYNEQFF. In DNA, the CDR3 is TGTGCCAGCAGTGGGGAACGGGCCTCCTACAATGAGCAGTTCTTC.